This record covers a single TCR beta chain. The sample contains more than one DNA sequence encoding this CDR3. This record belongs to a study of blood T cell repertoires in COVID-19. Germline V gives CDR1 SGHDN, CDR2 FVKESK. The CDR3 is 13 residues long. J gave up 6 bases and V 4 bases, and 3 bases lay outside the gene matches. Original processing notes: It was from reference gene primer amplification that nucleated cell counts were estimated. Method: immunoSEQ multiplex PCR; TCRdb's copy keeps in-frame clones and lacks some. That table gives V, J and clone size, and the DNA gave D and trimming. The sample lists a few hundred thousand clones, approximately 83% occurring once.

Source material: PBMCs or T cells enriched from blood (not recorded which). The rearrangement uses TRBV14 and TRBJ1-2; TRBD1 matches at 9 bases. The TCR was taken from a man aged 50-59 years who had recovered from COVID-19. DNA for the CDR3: TGTGCCAGCAGCCCCCGACAGGGGGATGGCTACACCTTC. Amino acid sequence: CASSPRQGDGYTF.